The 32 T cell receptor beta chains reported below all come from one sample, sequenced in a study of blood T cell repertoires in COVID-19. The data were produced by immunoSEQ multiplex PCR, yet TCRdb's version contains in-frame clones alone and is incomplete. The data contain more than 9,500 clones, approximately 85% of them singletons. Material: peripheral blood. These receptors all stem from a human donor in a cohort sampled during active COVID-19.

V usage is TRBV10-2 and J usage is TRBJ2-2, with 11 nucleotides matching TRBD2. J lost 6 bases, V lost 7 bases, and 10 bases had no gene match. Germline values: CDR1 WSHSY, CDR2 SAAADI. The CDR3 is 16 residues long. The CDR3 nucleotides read TGCGCCAGCATGGTTAGCGGGGGGGCCTTTTCCGGGGAGCTGTTTTTT. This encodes CASMVSGGAFSGELFF.

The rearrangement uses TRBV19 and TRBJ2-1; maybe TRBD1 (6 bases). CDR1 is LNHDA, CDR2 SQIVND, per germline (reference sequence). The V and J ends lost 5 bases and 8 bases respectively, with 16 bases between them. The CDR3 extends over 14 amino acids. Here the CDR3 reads CASSYSGAWDEQFF. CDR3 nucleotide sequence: TGTGCCAGTAGTTATTCAGGGGCATGGGATGAGCAGTTCTTC.

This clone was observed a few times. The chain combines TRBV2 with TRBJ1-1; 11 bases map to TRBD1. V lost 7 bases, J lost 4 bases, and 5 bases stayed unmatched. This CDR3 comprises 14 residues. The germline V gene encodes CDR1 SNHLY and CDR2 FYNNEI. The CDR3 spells CASKGTGGTTEAFF. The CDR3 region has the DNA TGTGCCAGCAAAGGGACAGGGGGTACCACTGAAGCTTTCTTT. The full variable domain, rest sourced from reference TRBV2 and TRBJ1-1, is EPEVTQTPSHQVTQMGQEVILRCVPISNHLYFYWYRQILGQKVEFLVSFYNNEISEKSEIFDDQFSVERPDGSNFTLKIRSTKLEDSAMYFCASKGTGGTTEAFFGQGTRLTVV.

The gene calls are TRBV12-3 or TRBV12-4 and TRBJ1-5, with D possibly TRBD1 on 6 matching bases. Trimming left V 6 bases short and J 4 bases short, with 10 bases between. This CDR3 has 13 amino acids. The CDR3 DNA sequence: TGTGCCAGCAGGCCCACAGGGAATCAGCCCCAGCATTTT. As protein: CASRPTGNQPQHF.

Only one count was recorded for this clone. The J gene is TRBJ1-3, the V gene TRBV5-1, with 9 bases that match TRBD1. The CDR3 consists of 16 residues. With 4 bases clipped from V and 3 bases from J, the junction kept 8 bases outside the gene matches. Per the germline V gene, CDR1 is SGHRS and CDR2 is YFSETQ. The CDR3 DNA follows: TGCGCCAGCAGCCCCGGACAGGGGACGGTTGGAAACACCATATATTTT. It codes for CASSPGQGTVGNTIYF.

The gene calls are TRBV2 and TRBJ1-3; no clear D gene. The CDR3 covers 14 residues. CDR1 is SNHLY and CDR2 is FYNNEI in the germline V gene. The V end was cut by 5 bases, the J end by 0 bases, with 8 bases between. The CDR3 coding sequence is TGTGCCAGCAGTACAGAGATCTCTGGAAACACCATATATTTT. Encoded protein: CASSTEISGNTIYF.

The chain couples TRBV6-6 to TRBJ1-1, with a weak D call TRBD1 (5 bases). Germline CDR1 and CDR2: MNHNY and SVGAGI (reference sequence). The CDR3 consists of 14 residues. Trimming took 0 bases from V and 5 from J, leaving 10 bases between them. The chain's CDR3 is CASSYSGGSTEAFF. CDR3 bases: TGTGCCAGCAGTTACTCCGGGGGGAGTACTGAAGCTTTCTTT.

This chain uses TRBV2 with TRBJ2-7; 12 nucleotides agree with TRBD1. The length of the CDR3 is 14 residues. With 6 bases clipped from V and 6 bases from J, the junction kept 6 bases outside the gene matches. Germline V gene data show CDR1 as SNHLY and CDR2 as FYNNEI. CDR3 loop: CASRAGQGAIEQYF. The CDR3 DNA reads TGTGCCAGCAGGGCGGGACAGGGGGCCATCGAGCAGTACTTC.

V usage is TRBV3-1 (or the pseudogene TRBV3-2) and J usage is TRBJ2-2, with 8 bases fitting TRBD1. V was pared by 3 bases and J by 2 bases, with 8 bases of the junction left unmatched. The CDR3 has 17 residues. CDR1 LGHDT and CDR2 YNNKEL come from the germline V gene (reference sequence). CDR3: CASSQTMTGENTGELFF. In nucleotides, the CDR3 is TGTGCCAGCAGCCAGACAATGACAGGGGAAAACACCGGGGAGCTGTTTTTT.

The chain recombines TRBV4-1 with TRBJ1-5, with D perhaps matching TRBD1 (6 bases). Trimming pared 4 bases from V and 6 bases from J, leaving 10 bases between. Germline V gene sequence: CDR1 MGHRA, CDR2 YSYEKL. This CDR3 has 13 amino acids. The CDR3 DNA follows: TGCGCCAGCAGCCTAACAGGGAGTCAGCCCCAGCATTTT. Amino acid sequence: CASSLTGSQPQHF.

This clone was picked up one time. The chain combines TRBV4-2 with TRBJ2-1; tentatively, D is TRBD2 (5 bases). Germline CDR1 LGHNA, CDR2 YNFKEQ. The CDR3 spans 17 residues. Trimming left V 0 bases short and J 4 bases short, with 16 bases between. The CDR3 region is CASSQDLLVATYNEQFF. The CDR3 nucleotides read TGTGCCAGCAGCCAAGATTTACTAGTCGCGACGTACAATGAGCAGTTCTTC.

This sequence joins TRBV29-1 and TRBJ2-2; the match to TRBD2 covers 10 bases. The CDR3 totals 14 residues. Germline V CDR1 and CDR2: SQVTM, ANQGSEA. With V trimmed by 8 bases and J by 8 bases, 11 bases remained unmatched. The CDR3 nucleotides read TGCAGCCCAAGACTAGCGGGTGGGTCAGGGGAGCTGTTTTTT. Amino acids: CSPRLAGGSGELFF.

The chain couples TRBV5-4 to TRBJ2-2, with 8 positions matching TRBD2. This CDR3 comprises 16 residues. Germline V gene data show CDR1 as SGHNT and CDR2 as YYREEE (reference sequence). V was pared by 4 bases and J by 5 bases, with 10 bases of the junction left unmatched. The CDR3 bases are TGTGCCAGCAGCCCGGGCGGCGGGGGGCGGACCGGGGAGCTGTTTTTT. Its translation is CASSPGGGGRTGELFF.

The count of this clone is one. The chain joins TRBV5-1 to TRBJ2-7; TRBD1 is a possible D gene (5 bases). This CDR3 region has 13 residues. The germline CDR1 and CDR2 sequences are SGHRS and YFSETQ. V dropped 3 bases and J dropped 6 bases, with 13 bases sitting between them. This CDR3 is CASSSGLQGEQYF. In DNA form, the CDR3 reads TGCGCCAGCAGCTCCGGGCTCCAGGGCGAGCAGTACTTC.

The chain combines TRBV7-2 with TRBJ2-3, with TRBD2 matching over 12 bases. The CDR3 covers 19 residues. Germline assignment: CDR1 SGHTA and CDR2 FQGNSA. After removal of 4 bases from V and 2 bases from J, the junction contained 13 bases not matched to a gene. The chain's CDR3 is CASSSQALLAGGLTDTQYF. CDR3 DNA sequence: TGTGCCAGCAGCTCCCAGGCGTTACTAGCGGGGGGCCTCACAGATACGCAGTATTTT.

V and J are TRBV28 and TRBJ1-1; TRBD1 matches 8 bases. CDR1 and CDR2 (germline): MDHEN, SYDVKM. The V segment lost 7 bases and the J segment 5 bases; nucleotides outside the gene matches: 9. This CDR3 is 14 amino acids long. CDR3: CASNGGTGFTEAFF. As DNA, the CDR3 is TGTGCCAGCAACGGCGGGACAGGTTTTACTGAAGCTTTCTTT.

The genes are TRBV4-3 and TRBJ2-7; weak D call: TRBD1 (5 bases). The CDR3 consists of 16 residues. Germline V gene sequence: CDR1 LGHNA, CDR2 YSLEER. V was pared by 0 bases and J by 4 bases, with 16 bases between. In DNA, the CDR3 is TGCGCCAGCAGCCAAGAAGCCAGACAGATGTTTTACGAGCAGTACTTC. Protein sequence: CASSQEARQMFYEQYF.

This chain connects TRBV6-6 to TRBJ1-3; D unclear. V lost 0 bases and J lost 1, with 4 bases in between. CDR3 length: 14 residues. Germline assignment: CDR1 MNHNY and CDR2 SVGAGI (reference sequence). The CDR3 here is CASSYSLSGNTIYF. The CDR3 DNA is TGTGCCAGCAGTTACTCCTTATCTGGAAACACCATATATTTT.

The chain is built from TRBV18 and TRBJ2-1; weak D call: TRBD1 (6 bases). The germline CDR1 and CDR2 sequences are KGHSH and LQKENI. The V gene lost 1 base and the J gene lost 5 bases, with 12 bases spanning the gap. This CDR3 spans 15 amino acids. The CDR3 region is CASSPRQGNDNEQFF. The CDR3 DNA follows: TGTGCCAGCTCACCACGGCAGGGGAATGACAATGAGCAGTTCTTC.

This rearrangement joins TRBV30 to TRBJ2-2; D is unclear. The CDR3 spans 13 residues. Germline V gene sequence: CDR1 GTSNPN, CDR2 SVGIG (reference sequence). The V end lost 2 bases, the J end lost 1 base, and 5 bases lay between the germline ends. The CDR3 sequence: CAWSYRNTGELFF. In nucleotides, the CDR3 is TGTGCCTGGAGTTACAGGAACACCGGGGAGCTGTTTTTT.

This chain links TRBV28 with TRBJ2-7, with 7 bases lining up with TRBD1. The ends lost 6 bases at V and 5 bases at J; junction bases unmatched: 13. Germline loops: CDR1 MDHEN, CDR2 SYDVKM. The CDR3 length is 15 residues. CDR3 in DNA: TGTGCCAGCAGCGAAACCGGGACAGTTTCCCACGAGCAGTACTTC. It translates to CASSETGTVSHEQYF.

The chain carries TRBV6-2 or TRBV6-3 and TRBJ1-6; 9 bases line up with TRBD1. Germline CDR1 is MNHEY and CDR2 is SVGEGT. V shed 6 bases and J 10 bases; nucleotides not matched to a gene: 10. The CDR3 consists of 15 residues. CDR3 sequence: CASRYNRDRVSPLHF. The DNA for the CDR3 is TGTGCCAGCAGATACAACCGGGACAGGGTGTCACCCCTCCACTTT.

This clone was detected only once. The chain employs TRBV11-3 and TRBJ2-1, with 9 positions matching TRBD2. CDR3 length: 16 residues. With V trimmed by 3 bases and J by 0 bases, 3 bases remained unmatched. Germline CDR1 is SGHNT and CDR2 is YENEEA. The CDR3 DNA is TGTGCCAGCAGCTTGGATAGCGGGAGCTCCTACAATGAGCAGTTCTTC. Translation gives CASSLDSGSSYNEQFF.

The CDR3 reads CASRKTSDTDTQYF. The DNA for the CDR3 is TGTGCCAGCAGGAAGACTAGCGACACAGATACGCAGTATTTT. The chain joins TRBV2 to TRBJ2-3; 8 bases are a match to TRBD2. Per the germline V gene, CDR1 is SNHLY and CDR2 is FYNNEI. CDR3 length equals 14 residues. V trimming: 6 bases; J trimming: 2 bases; junction bases outside the gene matches: 4.

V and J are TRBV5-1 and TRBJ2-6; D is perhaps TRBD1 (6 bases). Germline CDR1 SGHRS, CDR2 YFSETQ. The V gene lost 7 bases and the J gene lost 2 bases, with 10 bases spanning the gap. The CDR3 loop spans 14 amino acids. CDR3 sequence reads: CASSDSPGANVLTF. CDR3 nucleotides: TGCGCCAGCTCGGACAGTCCTGGGGCCAACGTCCTGACTTTC.

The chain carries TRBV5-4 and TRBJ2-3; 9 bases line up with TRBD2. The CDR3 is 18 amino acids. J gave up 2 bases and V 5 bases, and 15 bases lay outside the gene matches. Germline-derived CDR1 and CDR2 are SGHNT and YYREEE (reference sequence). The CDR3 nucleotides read TGTGCCAGCAGATTACAGGGAGCGGGGGGACTATTCACAGATACGCAGTATTTT. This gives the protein CASRLQGAGGLFTDTQYF.

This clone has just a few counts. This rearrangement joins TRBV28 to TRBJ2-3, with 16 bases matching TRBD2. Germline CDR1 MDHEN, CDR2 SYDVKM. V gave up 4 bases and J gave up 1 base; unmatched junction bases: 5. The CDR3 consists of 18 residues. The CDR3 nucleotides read TGTGCCAGCAGTTCAGGGACTAGCGGGAGGGCCGGCACAGATACGCAGTATTTT. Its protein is CASSSGTSGRAGTDTQYF.

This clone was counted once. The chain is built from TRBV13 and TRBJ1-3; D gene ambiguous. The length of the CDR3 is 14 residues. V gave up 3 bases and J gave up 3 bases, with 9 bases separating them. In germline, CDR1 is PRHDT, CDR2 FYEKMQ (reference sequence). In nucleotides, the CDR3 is TGTGCCAGCAGCTTGTTAGACTTTGGAAACACCATATATTTT. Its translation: CASSLLDFGNTIYF.

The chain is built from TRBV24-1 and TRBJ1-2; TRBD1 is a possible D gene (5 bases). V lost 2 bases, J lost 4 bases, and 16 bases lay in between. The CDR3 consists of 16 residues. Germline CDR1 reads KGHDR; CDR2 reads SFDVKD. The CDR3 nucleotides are TGTGCCACCAGTGATTCCCAGGGAAGTAGCGGCTATGGCTACACCTTC. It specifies CATSDSQGSSGYGYTF.

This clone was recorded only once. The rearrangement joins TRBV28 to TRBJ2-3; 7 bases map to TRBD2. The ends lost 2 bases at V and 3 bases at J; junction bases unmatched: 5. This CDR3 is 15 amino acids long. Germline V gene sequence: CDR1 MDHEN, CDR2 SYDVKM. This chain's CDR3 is CASSLAGDRTDTQYF. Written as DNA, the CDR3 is TGTGCCAGCAGTTTAGCGGGGGACCGGACAGATACGCAGTATTTT.

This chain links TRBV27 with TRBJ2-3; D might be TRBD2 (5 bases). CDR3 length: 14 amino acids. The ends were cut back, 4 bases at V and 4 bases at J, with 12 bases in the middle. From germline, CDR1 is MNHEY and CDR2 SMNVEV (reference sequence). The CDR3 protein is CASSWSGIPDTQYF. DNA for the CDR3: TGTGCCAGCAGTTGGTCCGGGATCCCAGATACGCAGTATTTT.

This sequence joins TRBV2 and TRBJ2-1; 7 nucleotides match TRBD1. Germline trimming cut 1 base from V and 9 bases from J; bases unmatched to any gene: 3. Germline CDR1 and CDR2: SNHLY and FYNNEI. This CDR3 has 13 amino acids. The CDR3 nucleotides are TGTGCCAGCAGTGAAGACAGGGGTGTTGAGCAGTTCTTC. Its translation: CASSEDRGVEQFF.